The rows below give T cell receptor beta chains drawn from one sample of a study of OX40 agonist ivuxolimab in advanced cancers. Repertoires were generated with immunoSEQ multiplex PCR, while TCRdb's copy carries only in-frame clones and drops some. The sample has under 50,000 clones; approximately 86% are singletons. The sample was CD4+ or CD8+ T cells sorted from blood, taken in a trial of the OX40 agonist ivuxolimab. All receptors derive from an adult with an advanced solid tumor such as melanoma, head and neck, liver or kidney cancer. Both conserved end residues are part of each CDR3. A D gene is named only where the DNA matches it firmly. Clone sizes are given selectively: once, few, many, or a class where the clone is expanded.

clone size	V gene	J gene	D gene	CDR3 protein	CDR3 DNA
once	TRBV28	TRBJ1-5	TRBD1	CASSPAVYPPPGTGGKGSNQPQHF	TGTGCCAGCAGTCCAGCCGTTTACCCCCCGCCCGGGACAGGGGGCAAAGGGAGCAATCAGCCCCAGCATTTT
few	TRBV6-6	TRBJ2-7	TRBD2	CASSLGGPYEQYF	TGTGCCAGCAGCCTGGGAGGGCCCTACGAGCAGTACTTC
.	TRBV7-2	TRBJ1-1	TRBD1	CASSLGQGLTMNTEAFF	TGTGCCAGCAGCTTAGGACAGGGCCTAACCATGAACACTGAAGCTTTCTTT
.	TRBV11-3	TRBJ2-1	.	CASRGDSGYNEQFF	TGTGCCAGCAGAGGCGATAGCGGCTACAATGAGCAGTTCTTC
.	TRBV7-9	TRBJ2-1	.	CASSFRGYEQFF	TGTGCCAGCAGCTTTCGGGGTTACGAGCAGTTCTTC
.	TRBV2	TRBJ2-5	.	CASSSLLGQETQYF	TGTGCCAGCAGTTCTCTTCTGGGCCAAGAGACCCAGTACTTC
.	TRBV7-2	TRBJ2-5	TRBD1	CASSAGQGRPYF	TGTGCCAGCAGCGCGGGACAGGGTAGGCCCTACTTC
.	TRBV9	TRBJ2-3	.	CASSVGLLSDGGGTDTQYF	TGTGCCAGCAGCGTCGGACTTTTATCTGACGGGGGTGGCACAGATACGCAGTATTTT
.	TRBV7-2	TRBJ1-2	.	CASSFTTNYGYTF	TGTGCCAGCAGCTTCACCACTAACTATGGCTACACCTTC
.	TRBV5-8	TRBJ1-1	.	CASSLFNGQEAFF	TGTGCCAGCAGCTTGTTCAACGGACAAGAAGCTTTCTTT
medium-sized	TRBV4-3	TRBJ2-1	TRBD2	CASSQLLAGNNEQFF	TGCGCCAGCAGCCAGCTACTAGCGGGAAACAATGAGCAGTTCTTC
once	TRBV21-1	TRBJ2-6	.	CASILGGANVLTF	TGTGCCAGCATCTTGGGGGGGGCCAACGTCCTGACTTTC
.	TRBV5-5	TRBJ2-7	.	CASSLTYEQYF	TGTGCCAGCAGCCTAACCTACGAGCAGTACTTC
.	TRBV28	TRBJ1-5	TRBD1	CASSPADRGHQPQHF	TGTGCCAGCAGTCCCGCGGACAGGGGGCATCAGCCCCAGCATTTT
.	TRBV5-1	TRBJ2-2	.	CASSFRDPNTGELFF	TGCGCCAGCAGCTTCCGGGACCCTAACACCGGGGAGCTGTTTTTT
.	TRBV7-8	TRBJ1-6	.	CASSLMRGESYNSPLHF	TGTGCCAGCAGCTTAATGAGGGGGGAATCCTATAATTCACCCCTCCACTTT
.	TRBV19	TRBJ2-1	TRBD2	CASSIVAGGPNEQFF	TGTGCCAGTAGTATTGTAGCGGGAGGGCCGAATGAGCAGTTCTTC
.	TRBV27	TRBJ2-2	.	CASSFGLLQGELFF	TGTGCCAGCAGTTTTGGGCTATTACAGGGGGAGCTGTTTTTT
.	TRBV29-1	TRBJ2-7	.	CSVAGTSYEQYF	TGCAGCGTTGCTGGGACATCCTACGAGCAGTACTTC
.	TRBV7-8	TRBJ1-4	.	CASSSLREGGNEKLFF	TGTGCCAGCAGCTCACTCCGGGAAGGTGGTAATGAAAAACTGTTTTTT
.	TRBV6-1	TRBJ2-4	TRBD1	CASSEMGTGGAKNIQYF	TGTGCCAGCAGTGAAATGGGGACAGGGGGGGCCAAAAACATTCAGTACTTC
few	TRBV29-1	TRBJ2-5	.	CSVLGLEETQYF	TGCAGCGTTTTGGGACTTGAAGAGACCCAGTACTTC
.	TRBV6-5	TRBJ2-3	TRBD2	CASSLAGDPTDTQYF	TGTGCCAGCAGTTTAGCGGGAGACCCCACAGATACGCAGTATTTT
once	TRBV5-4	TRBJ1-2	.	CASSPDSFNYGYTF	TGTGCCAGCAGCCCGGACAGTTTTAACTATGGCTACACCTTC
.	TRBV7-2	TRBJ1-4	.	CASSLVEQNEKLFF	TGTGCCAGCAGCTTAGTGGAGCAGAATGAAAAACTGTTTTTT
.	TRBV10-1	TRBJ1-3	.	CASSRGLYSGNTIYF	TGCGCCAGCAGCCGAGGACTTTACTCTGGAAACACCATATATTTT
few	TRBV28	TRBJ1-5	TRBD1	CASSSGGQSNQPQHF	TGTGCCAGCAGTTCGGGGGGACAGAGCAATCAGCCCCAGCATTTT
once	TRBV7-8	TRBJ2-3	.	CASSLWTINSTDTQYF	TGTGCCAGCAGCTTGTGGACTATTAATAGCACAGATACGCAGTATTTT
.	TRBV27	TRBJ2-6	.	CASRQRGGSAGANVLTF	TGTGCCAGCAGACAAAGGGGGGGGAGCGCTGGGGCCAACGTCCTGACTTTC
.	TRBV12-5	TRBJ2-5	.	CASALGGQPWTQYF	TGTGCTAGTGCCCTGGGGGGACAGCCATGGACCCAGTACTTC
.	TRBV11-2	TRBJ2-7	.	CASSAYGEQYF	TGTGCCAGCAGCGCGTACGGCGAGCAGTACTTC
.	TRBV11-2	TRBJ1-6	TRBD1	CASSFRGNNSPLHF	TGTGCCAGCAGCTTCAGGGGGAATAATTCACCCCTCCACTTT
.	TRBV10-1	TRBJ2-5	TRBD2	CASSGLAGETQYF	TGCGCCAGCAGCGGACTAGCGGGAGAGACCCAGTACTTC
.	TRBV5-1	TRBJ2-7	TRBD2	CASSLWSGGEQYF	TGCGCCAGCAGCTTGTGGAGCGGGGGGGAGCAGTACTTC
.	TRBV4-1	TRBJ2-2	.	CASSQEGDSLAGELFF	TGCGCCAGCAGCCAAGAAGGTGACAGTCTAGCCGGGGAGCTGTTTTTT
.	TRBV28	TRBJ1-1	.	CASSSTFKNTEAFF	TGTGCCAGCAGTTCTACCTTCAAGAACACTGAAGCTTTCTTT
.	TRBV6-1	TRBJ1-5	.	CASTAHGTNQPQHF	TGTGCCAGCACAGCCCACGGGACAAATCAGCCCCAGCATTTT
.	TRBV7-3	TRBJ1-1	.	CASSLRAGHEAFF	TGTGCCAGCAGCTTAAGAGCGGGCCATGAAGCTTTCTTT
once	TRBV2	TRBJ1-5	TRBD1	CASSEGQGTNQPQHF	TGTGCCAGCAGTGAGGGACAGGGGACTAATCAGCCCCAGCATTTT
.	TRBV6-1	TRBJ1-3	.	CASSETSSSGNTIYF	TGTGCCAGCAGTGAAACGTCCTCCTCTGGAAACACCATATATTTT
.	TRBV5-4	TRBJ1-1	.	CASSFPGLGLNTEAFF	TGTGCCAGCAGCTTTCCCGGCCTGGGTTTGAACACTGAAGCTTTCTTT
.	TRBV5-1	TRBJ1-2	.	CASSFRQGVVDGYTF	TGCGCCAGCAGCTTCCGACAAGGCGTCGTTGATGGCTACACCTTC
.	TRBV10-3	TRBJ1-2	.	CAIRQIRMERDGYTF	TGTGCCATCAGACAGATACGGATGGAGCGGGATGGCTACACCTTC
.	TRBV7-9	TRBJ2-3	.	CASSLGAGAQYF	TGTGCCAGCAGCTTAGGGGCAGGGGCCCAGTATTTT
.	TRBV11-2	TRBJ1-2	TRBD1	CASSLQAGGYGYTF	TGTGCCAGCAGCTTACAGGCAGGGGGTTATGGCTACACCTTC
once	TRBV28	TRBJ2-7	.	CASSPPWAGAYEQYF	TGTGCCAGCAGTCCCCCTTGGGCTGGGGCCTACGAGCAGTACTTC
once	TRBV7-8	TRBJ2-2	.	CASSPSGNTNTGELFF	TGTGCCAGCAGCCCCAGTGGCAACACCAACACCGGGGAGCTGTTTTTT
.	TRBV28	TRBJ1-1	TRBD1	CASSYTGGNTEAFF	TGTGCCAGCAGCTACACAGGGGGCAACACTGAAGCTTTCTTT
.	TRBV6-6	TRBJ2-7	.	CASSYGRYEQYF	TGTGCCAGCAGTTACGGACGCTACGAGCAGTACTTC
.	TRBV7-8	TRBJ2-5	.	CASSLPRETQYF	TGTGCCAGCAGCCTACCCAGGGAGACCCAGTACTTC
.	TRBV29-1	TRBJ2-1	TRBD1	CSVEDPTGNPDFNEQFF	TGCAGCGTTGAAGATCCGACAGGGAACCCAGATTTCAATGAGCAGTTCTTC
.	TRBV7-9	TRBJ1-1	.	CASSPNGGSVTEAFF	TGTGCCAGCAGCCCCAATGGGGGGAGTGTCACTGAAGCTTTCTTT
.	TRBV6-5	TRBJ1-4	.	CASRSTQGNEKLFF	TGTGCCAGCAGGTCCACACAGGGAAATGAAAAACTGTTTTTT